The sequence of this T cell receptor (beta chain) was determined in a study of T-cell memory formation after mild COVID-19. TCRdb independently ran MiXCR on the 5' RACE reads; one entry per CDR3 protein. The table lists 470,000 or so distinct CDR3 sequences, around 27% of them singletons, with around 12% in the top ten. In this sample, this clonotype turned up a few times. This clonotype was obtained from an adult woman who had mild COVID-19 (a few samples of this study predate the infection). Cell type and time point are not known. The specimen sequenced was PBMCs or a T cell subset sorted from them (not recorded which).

CDR3 amino acids: CASSPPGQARGEQYF. CDR3 bases: TGTGCCAGCTCTCCGCCAGGACAGGCTAGGGGGGAGCAGTACTTC. The V call is TRBV18, the J call TRBJ2-7; 7 nucleotides line up with TRBD1. The CDR3 totals 15 residues. V trimming: 6 bases; J trimming: 7 bases; junction bases outside the gene matches: 15. Germline V gene lookup returns CDR1 KGHSH and CDR2 LQKENI. Filled out from reference TRBV18 and TRBJ2-7, the complete variable domain reads NAGVMQNPRHLVRRRGQEARLRCSPMKGHSHVYWYRQLPEEGLKFMVYLQKENIIDESGMPKERFSAEFPKEGPSILRIQQVVRGDSAAYFCASSPPGQARGEQYFGPGTRLTVT.